This TCR beta chain was documented in a study of shared clonotypes between healthy human individuals. Study conclusions and caveats: Sharing across four donors was highest in naive CD4 (approximately 5%) and lowest in memory CD8 (approximately 0.4%).

TCRdb's copy holds only in-frame clones and misses some; the assay was immunoSEQ multiplex PCR. The table lists some 2.4 million clones, roughly 93% of them singletons. Remarks on this clone: Its matching antigen is unknown. Within the sample, other DNA sequences also encode this same CDR3.

The CDR3 runs to 12 residues. Germline V gene data show CDR1 as SQVTM and CDR2 as ANQGSEA. V was clipped by 4 bases and J by 3 bases, with 10 bases between them. The chain links TRBV29-1 to TRBJ2-7; possibly TRBD1 for D (6 bases). This TCR was recovered from a man between 18 and 29 years old in good health. Some clones in this sample may be carry-over from other donors' samples. Specimen: naive CD4+ T cells from PBMCs. The subset is: CD45RA+ positively selected. The CDR3 spells CSVGGRGYEQYF. The CDR3 DNA reads as TGCAGCGTTGGGGGCAGGGGCTACGAGCAGTACTTC.